This paragraph covers one T cell receptor beta chain sequence. This sample stems from a study of blood T cell repertoires in COVID-19. In the authors' workflow: Amplification from reference gene primers served as the basis for estimated nucleated cell counts. The protocol was immunoSEQ multiplex PCR, while the TCRdb copy is restricted to in-frame clones and leaves out a portion. That table supplies the V and J calls and clone size; D and trimming were determined from the DNA. The sample includes approximately 67,000 clones, about 89% of them seen just once. The V gene lost 3 bases and the J gene lost 1 base, with 10 bases spanning the gap. Germline CDR1 and CDR2: MDHEN and SYDVKM. This CDR3 contains 14 residues.

The rearrangement joins TRBV28 to TRBJ2-7, with D tentatively TRBD1 (6 bases). The source material was peripheral blood. This sequence was found in a man in his fifties with active COVID-19. Written as DNA, the CDR3 is TGTGCCAGCAGTTTCGGGACATCTTCCTACGAGCAGTACTTC. It encodes CASSFGTSSYEQYF.